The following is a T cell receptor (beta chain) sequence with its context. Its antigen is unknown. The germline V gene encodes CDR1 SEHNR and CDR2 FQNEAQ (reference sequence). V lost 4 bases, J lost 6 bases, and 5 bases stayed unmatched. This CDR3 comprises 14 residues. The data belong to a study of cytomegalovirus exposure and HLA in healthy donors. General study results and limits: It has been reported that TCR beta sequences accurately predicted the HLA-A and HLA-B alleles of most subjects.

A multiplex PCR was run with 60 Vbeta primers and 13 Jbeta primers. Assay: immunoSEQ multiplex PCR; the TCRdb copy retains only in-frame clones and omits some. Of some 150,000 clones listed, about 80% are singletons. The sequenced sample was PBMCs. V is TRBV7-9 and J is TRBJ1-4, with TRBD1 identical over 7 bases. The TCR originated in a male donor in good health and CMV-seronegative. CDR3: CASSSTGSYEKLFF. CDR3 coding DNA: TGTGCCAGCAGCTCGACAGGGTCATATGAAAAACTGTTTTTT.